Listed below are T cell receptor beta chains from one sample, sequenced in a study of shared clonotypes between healthy human individuals. The assay was immunoSEQ multiplex PCR, and TCRdb's table has in-frame clones only and misses some. The table includes 950,000 to 1,100,000 clones, 65% to 75% detected once. Sequenced: memory CD4+ T cells sorted from blood. The receptors were gathered from a man younger than 35 in good health. Both conserved end residues are part of each CDR3. The D gene is left open where the match is weak. Size tells how often a clone was seen (once, few, many) or the class of an expanded clone, and some rows leave it out.

J gene: TRBJ2-1; clone size: NA; D gene: NA; V gene: TRBV21-1; CDR3 protein: CASSKDPANEQFF; CDR3 DNA: TGTGCCAGCAGCAAAGATCCAGCAAATGAGCAGTTCTTC
J gene: TRBJ1-5; clone size: NA; D gene: NA; V gene: TRBV5-1; CDR3 protein: CASSPGRGPNQPQHF; CDR3 DNA: TGCGCCAGCAGCCCAGGCAGGGGCCCCAATCAGCCCCAGCATTTT
J gene: TRBJ2-1; clone size: NA; D gene: TRBD2; V gene: TRBV27; CDR3 protein: CASSLRIAGGPGNEQFF; CDR3 DNA: TGTGCCAGCAGTTTACGCATAGCGGGGGGGCCGGGCAATGAGCAGTTCTTC
J gene: TRBJ1-1; clone size: many; D gene: NA; V gene: TRBV10-1; CDR3 protein: CASSSGFGVRAFF; CDR3 DNA: TGCGCCAGCAGTTCGGGTTTCGGGGTGAGAGCTTTCTTT
J gene: TRBJ2-2; clone size: NA; D gene: NA; V gene: TRBV15; CDR3 protein: CATSRDNSGELFF; CDR3 DNA: TGTGCCACCAGCAGAGATAACAGCGGGGAGCTGTTTTTT
J gene: TRBJ1-6; clone size: few; D gene: NA; V gene: TRBV7-9; CDR3 protein: CASSKEANNSPLHF; CDR3 DNA: TGTGCCAGTTCCAAGGAGGCCAATAATTCACCCCTCCACTTT
J gene: TRBJ1-3; clone size: NA; D gene: TRBD1; V gene: TRBV27; CDR3 protein: CASSFKFGTGDLYTIYF; CDR3 DNA: TGTGCCAGCAGTTTTAAATTCGGGACAGGGGATTTGTACACCATATATTTT
J gene: TRBJ2-7; clone size: NA; D gene: NA; V gene: TRBV18; CDR3 protein: CASSPLEGHYEQYF; CDR3 DNA: TGTGCCAGCTCACCACTAGAGGGGCACTACGAGCAGTACTTC
J gene: TRBJ2-2; clone size: NA; D gene: NA; V gene: TRBV7-2; CDR3 protein: CASSESRGAGELFF; CDR3 DNA: TGTGCCAGCAGCGAATCAAGGGGTGCCGGGGAGCTGTTTTTT
J gene: TRBJ2-7; clone size: NA; D gene: NA; V gene: TRBV6-1; CDR3 protein: CASRDLGGAAYEQYF; CDR3 DNA: TGTGCCAGCAGGGACTTAGGGGGGGCGGCCTACGAGCAGTACTTC
J gene: TRBJ2-1; clone size: once; D gene: TRBD2; V gene: TRBV5-6; CDR3 protein: CASTRIAGANEQFF; CDR3 DNA: TGTGCCAGCACCAGGATAGCGGGAGCCAATGAGCAGTTCTTC
J gene: TRBJ1-1; clone size: few; D gene: NA; V gene: TRBV5-4; CDR3 protein: CASSTFDRSTEAFF; CDR3 DNA: TGTGCCAGCAGCACATTCGACAGGAGCACTGAAGCTTTCTTT
J gene: TRBJ1-3; clone size: NA; D gene: NA; V gene: TRBV30; CDR3 protein: CAWSPGRASGNTIYF; CDR3 DNA: TGTGCCTGGAGTCCAGGGAGGGCCTCTGGAAACACCATATATTTT
J gene: TRBJ1-4; clone size: NA; D gene: NA; V gene: TRBV27; CDR3 protein: CASSREWNEKLFF; CDR3 DNA: TGTGCCAGCAGTCGCGAATGGAACGAAAAACTGTTTTTT
J gene: TRBJ1-1; clone size: few; D gene: NA; V gene: TRBV21-1; CDR3 protein: CASSPPKTRPERLNTEAFF; CDR3 DNA: TGTGCCAGCAGCCCCCCTAAAACACGGCCCGAGAGATTGAACACTGAAGCTTTCTTT
J gene: TRBJ2-1; clone size: few; D gene: TRBD2; V gene: TRBV5-1; CDR3 protein: CASSPIAGGAYNEQFF; CDR3 DNA: TGCGCCAGCAGCCCAATAGCGGGGGGTGCCTACAATGAGCAGTTCTTC
J gene: TRBJ2-7; clone size: NA; D gene: NA; V gene: TRBV7-2; CDR3 protein: CASSLGGTAEQYF; CDR3 DNA: TGTGCCAGCAGCTTAGGTGGTACAGCGGAGCAGTACTTC
J gene: TRBJ2-2; clone size: NA; D gene: TRBD2; V gene: TRBV27; CDR3 protein: CASSRSGGVNTGELFF; CDR3 DNA: TGTGCCAGCAGCCGCAGCGGGGGGGTGAACACCGGGGAGCTGTTTTTT
J gene: TRBJ2-5; clone size: NA; D gene: NA; V gene: TRBV30; CDR3 protein: CAWSGYARLETQYF; CDR3 DNA: TGTGCCTGGAGTGGGTACGCGAGACTGGAGACCCAGTACTTC
J gene: TRBJ1-6; clone size: few; D gene: TRBD1; V gene: TRBV30; CDR3 protein: CAWSLGQGISSPLHF; CDR3 DNA: TGTGCCTGGAGTTTGGGACAGGGAATTAGTTCACCCCTCCACTTT
J gene: TRBJ2-7; clone size: NA; D gene: NA; V gene: TRBV18; CDR3 protein: CASSSDKSYEQYF; CDR3 DNA: TGTGCCAGCTCATCGGACAAGTCCTACGAGCAGTACTTC
J gene: TRBJ1-1; clone size: few; D gene: NA; V gene: TRBV28; CDR3 protein: CASSTGSANTEAFF; CDR3 DNA: TGTGCCAGCAGTACAGGGTCGGCGAACACTGAAGCTTTCTTT
J gene: TRBJ2-5; clone size: NA; D gene: TRBD1; V gene: TRBV10-3; CDR3 protein: CAISEGTGLQETQYF; CDR3 DNA: TGTGCCATCAGTGAAGGGACAGGGCTCCAAGAGACCCAGTACTTC
J gene: TRBJ1-2; clone size: once; D gene: NA; V gene: TRBV16; CDR3 protein: CASSLRTDYGYTF; CDR3 DNA: TGTGCCAGCAGCCTCCGGACGGACTATGGCTACACCTTC
J gene: TRBJ1-1; clone size: NA; D gene: NA; V gene: TRBV27; CDR3 protein: CASRDRVNTEAFF; CDR3 DNA: TGTGCCAGCAGGGACAGAGTGAACACTGAAGCTTTCTTT
J gene: TRBJ1-2; clone size: NA; D gene: NA; V gene: TRBV5-1; CDR3 protein: CASSLDPSYGYTF; CDR3 DNA: TGCGCCAGCAGCTTGGATCCCAGTTATGGCTACACCTTC
J gene: TRBJ2-3; clone size: NA; D gene: NA; V gene: TRBV10-1; CDR3 protein: CASSDGGSTDTQYF; CDR3 DNA: TGCGCCAGCAGTGATGGCGGGAGCACAGATACGCAGTATTTT
J gene: TRBJ2-3; clone size: NA; D gene: TRBD2; V gene: TRBV5-1; CDR3 protein: CASSLSGGSTDTQYF; CDR3 DNA: TGCGCCAGCAGCTTAAGCGGGGGGAGCACAGATACGCAGTATTTT
J gene: TRBJ2-3; clone size: NA; D gene: TRBD2; V gene: TRBV29-1; CDR3 protein: CSVGDLAGGTDTQYF; CDR3 DNA: TGCAGCGTTGGAGATTTAGCGGGGGGCACAGATACGCAGTATTTT
J gene: TRBJ1-4; clone size: NA; D gene: NA; V gene: TRBV18; CDR3 protein: CASSKTVQNEKLFF; CDR3 DNA: TGTGCCAGCTCGAAGACCGTACAGAATGAAAAACTGTTTTTT
J gene: TRBJ1-2; clone size: NA; D gene: NA; V gene: TRBV7-2; CDR3 protein: CASSLVSEGGYTF; CDR3 DNA: TGTGCCAGCAGCTTAGTGTCAGAGGGCGGCTACACCTTC
J gene: TRBJ1-2; clone size: NA; D gene: NA; V gene: TRBV6-6; CDR3 protein: CASSPGNYGYTF; CDR3 DNA: TGTGCCAGCAGCCCGGGGAACTATGGCTACACCTTC
J gene: TRBJ1-6; clone size: NA; D gene: NA; V gene: TRBV2; CDR3 protein: CASTTASSYNSPLHF; CDR3 DNA: TGTGCCAGCACTACAGCCAGCTCCTATAATTCACCCCTCCACTTT
J gene: TRBJ2-2; clone size: NA; D gene: TRBD1; V gene: TRBV9; CDR3 protein: CASSGTRGQGANTGELFF; CDR3 DNA: TGTGCCAGCAGCGGTACCCGGGGACAGGGGGCCAACACCGGGGAGCTGTTTTTT
J gene: TRBJ1-4; clone size: NA; D gene: NA; V gene: TRBV15; CDR3 protein: CATQRGFNEKLFF; CDR3 DNA: TGTGCCACCCAGAGGGGATTTAATGAAAAACTGTTTTTT
J gene: TRBJ2-3; clone size: NA; D gene: TRBD1; V gene: TRBV28; CDR3 protein: CASSRSPGQNTDTQYF; CDR3 DNA: TGTGCCAGCAGTAGATCACCGGGACAGAACACAGATACGCAGTATTTT
J gene: TRBJ1-4; clone size: many; D gene: NA; V gene: TRBV5-4; CDR3 protein: CASTLRTQKVGGEKLFF; CDR3 DNA: TGTGCCAGCACCCTTCGGACACAAAAGGTCGGGGGTGAAAAACTGTTTTTT
J gene: TRBJ2-7; clone size: NA; D gene: NA; V gene: TRBV15; CDR3 protein: CATSRGGGGQYEQYF; CDR3 DNA: TGTGCCACCAGCAGGGGGGGCGGAGGCCAATACGAGCAGTACTTC
J gene: TRBJ2-7; clone size: NA; D gene: NA; V gene: TRBV7-8; CDR3 protein: CASSLTESNYEQYF; CDR3 DNA: TGTGCCAGCAGCTTAACCGAATCCAACTACGAGCAGTACTTC
J gene: TRBJ2-2; clone size: few; D gene: TRBD1; V gene: TRBV4-3; CDR3 protein: CASSRGQGDTGELFF; CDR3 DNA: TGCGCCAGCAGCCGAGGACAGGGGGACACCGGGGAGCTGTTTTTT
J gene: TRBJ2-7; clone size: NA; D gene: NA; V gene: TRBV7-3; CDR3 protein: CASSLNPGTYEQYF; CDR3 DNA: TGTGCCAGCAGCTTAAATCCGGGGACCTACGAGCAGTACTTC
J gene: TRBJ2-5; clone size: NA; D gene: NA; V gene: TRBV5-6; CDR3 protein: CASSLESDQETQYF; CDR3 DNA: TGTGCCAGCAGCTTGGAATCAGATCAAGAGACCCAGTACTTC
J gene: TRBJ2-1; clone size: NA; D gene: TRBD2; V gene: TRBV5-5; CDR3 protein: CASSRGLAGAPGDEQFF; CDR3 DNA: TGTGCCAGCAGCAGGGGACTAGCGGGAGCCCCAGGTGATGAGCAGTTCTTC
J gene: TRBJ2-3; clone size: once; D gene: NA; V gene: TRBV10-3; CDR3 protein: CAISSKARSTDTQYF; CDR3 DNA: TGTGCCATCTCCTCGAAGGCCAGAAGCACAGATACGCAGTATTTT
J gene: TRBJ2-3; clone size: NA; D gene: NA; V gene: TRBV7-8; CDR3 protein: CASSFRGGLLVDTQYF; CDR3 DNA: TGTGCCAGCAGCTTTAGAGGGGGACTACTCGTTGATACGCAGTATTTT
J gene: TRBJ1-6; clone size: NA; D gene: TRBD1; V gene: TRBV7-9; CDR3 protein: CASSPRGLGGFSPLHF; CDR3 DNA: TGTGCCAGCAGCCCCAGGGGGCTAGGGGGGTTTTCACCCCTCCACTTT
J gene: TRBJ1-5; clone size: once; D gene: NA; V gene: TRBV19; CDR3 protein: CASSTRTAQSNQPQHF; CDR3 DNA: TGTGCCAGTAGTACGAGGACAGCCCAGAGCAATCAGCCCCAGCATTTT
J gene: TRBJ1-1; clone size: NA; D gene: TRBD1; V gene: TRBV18; CDR3 protein: CASSPLLPGQGFEAFF; CDR3 DNA: TGTGCCAGCTCTCCTCTGCTGCCGGGACAGGGGTTTGAAGCTTTCTTT
J gene: TRBJ2-6; clone size: NA; D gene: NA; V gene: TRBV18; CDR3 protein: CASSPGGSGANVLTF; CDR3 DNA: TGTGCCAGCTCACCGGGGGGCAGCGGGGCCAACGTCCTGACTTTC
J gene: TRBJ2-5; clone size: NA; D gene: NA; V gene: TRBV28; CDR3 protein: CASSLGSSGEETQYF; CDR3 DNA: TGTGCCAGCAGTTTAGGTAGCAGCGGCGAAGAGACCCAGTACTTC
J gene: TRBJ1-2; clone size: NA; D gene: NA; V gene: TRBV20-1; CDR3 protein: CSAVGNYGYTF; CDR3 DNA: TGCAGTGCTGTCGGGAACTATGGCTACACCTTC
J gene: TRBJ1-1; clone size: NA; D gene: NA; V gene: TRBV2; CDR3 protein: CASRSTVNTEAFF; CDR3 DNA: TGTGCCAGCAGATCGACAGTGAACACTGAAGCTTTCTTT
J gene: TRBJ2-5; clone size: NA; D gene: TRBD1; V gene: TRBV5-5; CDR3 protein: CASSLVWGQGVETQYF; CDR3 DNA: TGTGCCAGCAGCTTGGTCTGGGGACAGGGGGTAGAGACCCAGTACTTC
J gene: TRBJ1-4; clone size: NA; D gene: NA; V gene: TRBV10-1; CDR3 protein: CAERGVATNEKLFF; CDR3 DNA: TGCGCCGAAAGGGGGGTCGCAACTAATGAAAAACTGTTTTTT
J gene: TRBJ2-7; clone size: NA; D gene: TRBD2; V gene: TRBV30; CDR3 protein: CAWSAGTSVSYEQYF; CDR3 DNA: TGTGCCTGGAGTGCCGGGACTAGCGTCTCCTACGAGCAGTACTTC